A single sample is the source of the 15 T cell receptor beta chains below, sequenced in a study of spatial heterogeneity in lung cancer. Documented time point: sample taken at primary tumor resection. Whole RNA was taken from tumor, nontumor lung or frozen PBMC; it was then sequenced unsorted. TCRdb re-called the 5' RACE reads through MiXCR, storing one row per CDR3 protein. The table has roughly 5,100 distinct CDR3 sequences, about a third seen once. Sequences were derived from PBMCs, sampled at surgery. All receptors come from a female donor with early-stage non-small cell lung cancer.

In regard to this clonotype: This beta chain is off target for a library built for alpha chains, so its abundance means little. V usage is TRBV7-2 and J usage is TRBJ2-5, with TRBD2 matching over 7 bases. There are 15 residues in the CDR3. Germline V gene data show CDR1 as SGHTA and CDR2 as FQGNSA. V was pared by 7 bases and J by 5 bases, with 13 bases of the junction left unmatched. The CDR3 reads CASNFAGEAGETQYF. For the CDR3, the DNA is TGTGCCAGCAATTTTGCCGGGGAAGCGGGGGAGACCCAGTACTTC. Looking up the rest from reference TRBV7-2 and TRBJ2-5 gives the full variable domain: GAGVSQSPSNKVTEKGKDVELRCDPISGHTALYWYRQSLGQGLEFLIYFQGNSAPDKSGLPSDRFSAERTGGSVSTLTIQRTQQEDSAVYLCASNFAGEAGETQYFGPGTRLLVL.

About this clonotype: A library made for alpha chains picked up this beta chain off target, so its size means little. The chain is built from TRBV5-8 and TRBJ2-3, with D possibly matching TRBD2 (5 bases). Germline V gene sequence: CDR1 SGHTS, CDR2 YDEGEE. Trimming left V 0 bases short and J 4 bases short, with 9 bases between. The CDR3 length is 14 residues. The CDR3 is CASSLAGVPDTQYF. The CDR3 bases are TGTGCCAGCAGCTTGGCCGGGGTGCCAGATACGCAGTATTTT.

A note on this clonotype: Within a library made for alpha chains, this beta chain is off target, and its count is uninformative. The V call is TRBV20-1, the J call TRBJ2-2; the match to TRBD2 covers 7 bases. There are 15 residues in the CDR3. In germline, CDR1 is DFQATT, CDR2 SNEGSKA (reference sequence). V lost 3 bases to trimming and J lost 4 bases; unmatched junction nucleotides: 8. The CDR3 loop is CSARALLASTGELFF. The CDR3 nucleotides are TGCAGTGCTAGGGCTTTACTAGCGTCCACCGGGGAGCTGTTTTTT.

With respect to this clonotype: A library prepared for alpha chains yielded this beta chain as an off-target read; its size is of little meaning. The chain links TRBV28 to TRBJ2-7; 9 bases match TRBD2. Germline CDR1 reads MDHEN; CDR2 reads SYDVKM. J gave up 6 bases and V 5 bases, and 8 bases lay outside the gene matches. CDR3 length: 14 amino acids. DNA of the CDR3: TGTGCCAGCAGTCGGCGGGGGGGCCCCTCCGAGCAGTACTTC. Translation: CASSRRGGPSEQYF.

Concerning this clonotype: This beta chain lies outside the target of a library built for alpha chains; its clone size means little. J is TRBJ2-3 and V is TRBV20-1; 9 nucleotides match TRBD1. This CDR3 has 15 residues. CDR1 is DFQATT and CDR2 is SNEGSKA in the germline V gene (reference sequence). Losses at the gene ends were 5 bases for V and 2 bases for J; bases not matched to a gene: 8. The CDR3 sequence: CSAAGWDRVTDTQYF. The DNA of the CDR3 is TGCAGTGCTGCCGGATGGGACAGGGTCACAGATACGCAGTATTTT.

Note on this clonotype: Since the library was made to target alpha chains, this beta chain is a stray read and its abundance is not meaningful. V gene TRBV28 combines with J gene TRBJ2-3; 9 bases fit TRBD1. The CDR3 is 15 residues long. J gave up 4 bases and V 5 bases, and 7 bases lay outside the gene matches. Germline V gene lookup returns CDR1 MDHEN and CDR2 SYDVKM. The CDR3 sequence: CASSRQGGGADTQYF. The CDR3 region has the DNA TGTGCCAGCAGTCGACAGGGGGGAGGCGCAGATACGCAGTATTTT.

This clonotype was seen more than once but under ten times. This beta chain turned up in a library designed for alpha chains; as an off-target read, its abundance says little. This rearrangement joins TRBV4-2 to TRBJ2-3; no clear D gene. Germline-derived CDR1 and CDR2 are LGHNA and YNFKEQ. Deletions cut 0 bases from V and 2 bases from J, with 6 bases between. The CDR3 covers 14 residues. In nucleotides, the CDR3 is TGTGCCAGCAGCCAAGATTGGCACACAGATACGCAGTATTTT. Residues: CASSQDWHTDTQYF.

Comment on this clonotype: As an off-target read in a library built for alpha chains, this beta chain has a frequency of little significance. The J gene is TRBJ2-3, the V gene TRBV7-6; TRBD1 matches 7 bases. J lost 4 bases, V lost 1 base, and 14 bases had no gene match. This CDR3 has 18 residues. Germline loops: CDR1 SGHVS, CDR2 FNYEAQ. The CDR3 is CASSLVVVDRIIADTQYF. CDR3 DNA sequence: TGTGCCAGCAGCTTAGTGGTAGTGGACAGGATTATCGCAGATACGCAGTATTTT.

As concerns this clonotype: The library was prepared for alpha chains; this beta chain is a stray read, so its frequency means little. The chain carries TRBV7-3 and TRBJ2-6; the D gene is possibly TRBD2 (6 bases). Germline-derived CDR1 and CDR2 are SGHTA and FQGTGA. CDR3 length: 16 residues. V lost 5 bases to trimming and J lost 0 bases, with 11 bases between them. CDR3 bases: TGTGCCAGCAGCCCCGGGGGAACCTCTGGGGCCAACGTCCTGACTTTC. Protein sequence: CASSPGGTSGANVLTF.

Comments on this clonotype: The library was prepared for alpha chains; this beta chain is a stray read, so its frequency means little. V usage is TRBV7-9 and J usage is TRBJ2-2; TRBD1 matches at 7 bases. Germline V CDR1 and CDR2: SEHNR, FQNEAQ (reference sequence). The CDR3 contains 17 residues. V shed 5 bases and J 1 base; nucleotides not matched to a gene: 10. CDR3 DNA: TGTGCCAGCAGCAGCCCTCCGGGACAGATGAACACCGGGGAGCTGTTTTTT. This translates into CASSSPPGQMNTGELFF.

Within the sample, this clonotype is medium-sized. Found in a library prepared for alpha chains, this beta chain is an off-target read, and its abundance has little meaning. The gene calls are TRBV5-1 and TRBJ2-7; the D gene is possibly TRBD1 (6 bases). This CDR3 contains 14 residues. Germline V gene sequence: CDR1 SGHRS, CDR2 YFSETQ. V lost 4 bases to trimming and J lost 3 bases, with 14 bases between them. The CDR3 region has the DNA TGCGCCAGCAGCACGTCAGGGGAGCACTACGAGCAGTACTTC. Translation gives CASSTSGEHYEQYF.

Note on this clonotype: Because this beta chain is a stray read in a library intended to capture alpha chains, its abundance should not be given much weight. The rearrangement links TRBV29-1 to TRBJ2-3; D is perhaps TRBD1 (5 bases). Germline assignment: CDR1 SQVTM and CDR2 ANQGSEA. The CDR3 length is 15 residues. With 2 bases removed from V and 2 bases from J, the gap between germline ends came to 14 bases. CDR3 bases: TGCAGCGTTGAATCCTCGGCAGGGATCACAGATACGCAGTATTTT. This sequence encodes CSVESSAGITDTQYF.

As to this clonotype: This beta chain represents an off-target read in a library built for alpha chains; its size is of limited meaning. CDR3 amino acids: CASSLVSTDTQYF. The CDR3 DNA reads as TGTGCCAGCAGTTTGGTTAGCACAGATACGCAGTATTTT. V usage is TRBV12-3 or TRBV12-4 and J usage is TRBJ2-3; no firm D call. Trimming removed 3 bases at V and 0 bases at J, with 4 bases between. The CDR3 is 13 amino acids.

This clonotype was counted a single time. Within a library made for alpha chains, this beta chain is off target, and its count is uninformative. The chain recombines TRBV5-4 with TRBJ2-5; D unclear. Germline assignment: CDR1 SGHNT and CDR2 YYREEE (reference sequence). Trimming shortened V by 0 bases and J by 3 bases, and 6 bases separated the two germline ends. The CDR3 is 13 amino acids. The CDR3: CASSLDRKETQYF. CDR3 DNA sequence: TGTGCCAGCAGCTTGGACCGGAAAGAGACCCAGTACTTC.

This clonotype is termed medium-sized. This beta chain was picked up by a library intended for alpha chains and is off target, so its count carries little meaning. The chain links TRBV29-1 to TRBJ2-3; 7 bases are a match to TRBD2. Germline loops: CDR1 SQVTM, CDR2 ANQGSEA. J was trimmed by 8 bases and V by 4 bases; bases with no gene match: 3. The CDR3 contains 11 residues. The CDR3 nucleotides are TGCAGCGTTGCCCCTAGCGGTACGCAGTATTTT. Residues: CSVAPSGTQYF.